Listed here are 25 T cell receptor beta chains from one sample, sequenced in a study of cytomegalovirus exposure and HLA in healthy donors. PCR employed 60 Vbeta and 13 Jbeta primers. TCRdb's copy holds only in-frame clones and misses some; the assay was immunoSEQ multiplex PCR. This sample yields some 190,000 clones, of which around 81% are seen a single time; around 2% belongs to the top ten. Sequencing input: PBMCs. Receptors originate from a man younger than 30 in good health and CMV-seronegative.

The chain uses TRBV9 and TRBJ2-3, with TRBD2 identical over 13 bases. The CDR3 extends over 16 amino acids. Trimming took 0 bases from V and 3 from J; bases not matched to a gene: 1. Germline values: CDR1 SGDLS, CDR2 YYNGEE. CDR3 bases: TGTGCCAGCAGCGTAGCACTAGCGGGGGGGACAGATACGCAGTATTTT. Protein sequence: CASSVALAGGTDTQYF.

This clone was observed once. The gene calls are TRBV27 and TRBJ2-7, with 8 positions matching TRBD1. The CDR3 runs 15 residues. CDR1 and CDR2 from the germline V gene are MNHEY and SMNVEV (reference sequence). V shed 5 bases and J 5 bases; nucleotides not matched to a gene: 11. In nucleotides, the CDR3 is TGTGCCAGCAGTCTTTCCCCAGGGGGCCGAGACGAGCAGTACTTC. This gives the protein CASSLSPGGRDEQYF.

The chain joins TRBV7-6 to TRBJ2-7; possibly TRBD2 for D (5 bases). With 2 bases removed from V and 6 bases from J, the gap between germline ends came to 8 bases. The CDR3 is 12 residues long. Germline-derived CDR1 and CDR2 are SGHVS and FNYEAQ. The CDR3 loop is CASSLSGVEQYF. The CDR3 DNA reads TGTGCCAGCAGCTTATCCGGGGTCGAGCAGTACTTC.

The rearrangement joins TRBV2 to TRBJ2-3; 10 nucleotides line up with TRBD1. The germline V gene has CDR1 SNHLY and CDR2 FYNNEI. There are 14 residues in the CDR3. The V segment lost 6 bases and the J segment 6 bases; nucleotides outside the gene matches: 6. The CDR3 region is CASSRQGAGDTQYF. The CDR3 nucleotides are TGTGCCAGCAGCCGACAGGGGGCTGGGGATACGCAGTATTTT.

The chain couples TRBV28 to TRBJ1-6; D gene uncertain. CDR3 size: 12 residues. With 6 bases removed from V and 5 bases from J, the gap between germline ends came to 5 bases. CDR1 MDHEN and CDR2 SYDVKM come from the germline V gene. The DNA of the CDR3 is TGTGCCAGCAGAACAAATAATTCACCCCTCCACTTT. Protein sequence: CASRTNNSPLHF.

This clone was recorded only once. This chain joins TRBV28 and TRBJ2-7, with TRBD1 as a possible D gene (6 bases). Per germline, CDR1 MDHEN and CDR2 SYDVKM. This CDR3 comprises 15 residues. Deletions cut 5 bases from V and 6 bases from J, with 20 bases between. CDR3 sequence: CASSPPQGNSLEQYF. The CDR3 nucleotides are TGTGCCAGCAGTCCCCCACAGGGAAATTCCCTCGAGCAGTACTTC.

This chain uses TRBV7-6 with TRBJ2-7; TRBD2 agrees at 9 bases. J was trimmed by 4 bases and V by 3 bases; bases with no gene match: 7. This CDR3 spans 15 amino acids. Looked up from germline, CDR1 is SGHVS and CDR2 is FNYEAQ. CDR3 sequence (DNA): TGTGCCAGCAGCTTTAGCGGGAGCCGGGATTACGAGCAGTACTTC. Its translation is CASSFSGSRDYEQYF.

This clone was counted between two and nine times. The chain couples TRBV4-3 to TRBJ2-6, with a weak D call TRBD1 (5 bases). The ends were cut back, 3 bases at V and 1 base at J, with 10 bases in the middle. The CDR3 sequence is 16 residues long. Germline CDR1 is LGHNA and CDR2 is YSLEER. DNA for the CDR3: TGCGCCAGCAGCCAGGTTACAGGTTCTGGGGCCAACGTCCTGACTTTC. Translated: CASSQVTGSGANVLTF.

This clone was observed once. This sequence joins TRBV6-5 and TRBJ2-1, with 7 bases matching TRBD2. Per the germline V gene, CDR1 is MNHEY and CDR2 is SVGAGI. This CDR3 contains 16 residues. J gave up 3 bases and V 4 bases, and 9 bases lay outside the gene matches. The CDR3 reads CASSFSLSGNYNEQFF. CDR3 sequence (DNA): TGTGCCAGCAGTTTCTCATTAAGCGGGAACTACAATGAGCAGTTCTTC.

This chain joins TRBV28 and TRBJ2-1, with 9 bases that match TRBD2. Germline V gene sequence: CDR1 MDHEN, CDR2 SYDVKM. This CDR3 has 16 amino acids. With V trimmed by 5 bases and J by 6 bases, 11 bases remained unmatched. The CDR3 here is CASSHPVAGGGNEQFF. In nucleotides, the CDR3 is TGTGCCAGCAGTCACCCCGTCGCGGGAGGGGGCAATGAGCAGTTCTTC. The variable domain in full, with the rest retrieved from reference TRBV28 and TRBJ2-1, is DVKVTQSSRYLVKRTGEKVFLECVQDMDHENMFWYRQDPGLGLRLIYFSYDVKMKEKGDIPEGYSVSREKKERFSLILESASTNQTSMYLCASSHPVAGGGNEQFFGPGTRLTVL.

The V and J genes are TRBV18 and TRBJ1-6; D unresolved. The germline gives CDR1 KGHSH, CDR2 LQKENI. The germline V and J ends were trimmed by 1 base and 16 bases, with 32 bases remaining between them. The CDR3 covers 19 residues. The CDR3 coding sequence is TGTGCCAGCTCACCACTGGGTCTAACAGTGACTACCACACCGACTAGTCTCCACTTT. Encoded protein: CASSPLGLTVTTTPTSLHF.

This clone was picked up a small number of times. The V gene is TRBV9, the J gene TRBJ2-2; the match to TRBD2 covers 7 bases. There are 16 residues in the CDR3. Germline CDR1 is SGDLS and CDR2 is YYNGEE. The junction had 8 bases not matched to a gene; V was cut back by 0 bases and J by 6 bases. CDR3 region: CASSVEEGGAAGELFF. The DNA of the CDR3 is TGTGCCAGCAGCGTAGAAGAGGGAGGGGCAGCCGGGGAGCTGTTTTTT.

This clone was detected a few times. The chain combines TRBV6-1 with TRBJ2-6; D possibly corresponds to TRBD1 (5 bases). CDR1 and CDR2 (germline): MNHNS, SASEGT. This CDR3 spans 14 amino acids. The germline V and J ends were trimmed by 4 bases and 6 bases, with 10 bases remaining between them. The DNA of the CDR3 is TGTGCCAGCAGTGCAGGGATGGAGGCCAACGTCCTGACTTTC. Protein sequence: CASSAGMEANVLTF.

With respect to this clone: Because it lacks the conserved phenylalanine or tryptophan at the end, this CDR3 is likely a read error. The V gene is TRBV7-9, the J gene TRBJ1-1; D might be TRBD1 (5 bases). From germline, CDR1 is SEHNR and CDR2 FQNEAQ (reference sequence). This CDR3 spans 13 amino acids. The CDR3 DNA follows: TGTGCCAGCAGCCTAGCCGGGGGGAGTGAAGCTTTCCTT. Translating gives CASSLAGGSEAFL.

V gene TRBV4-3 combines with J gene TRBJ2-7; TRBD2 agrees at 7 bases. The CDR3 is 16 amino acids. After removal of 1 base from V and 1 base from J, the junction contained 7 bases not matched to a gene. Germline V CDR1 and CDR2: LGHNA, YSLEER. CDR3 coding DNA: TGCGCCAGCAGCCAAGCAGGCCCTAGCGGTTCCTACGAGCAGTACTTC. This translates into CASSQAGPSGSYEQYF.

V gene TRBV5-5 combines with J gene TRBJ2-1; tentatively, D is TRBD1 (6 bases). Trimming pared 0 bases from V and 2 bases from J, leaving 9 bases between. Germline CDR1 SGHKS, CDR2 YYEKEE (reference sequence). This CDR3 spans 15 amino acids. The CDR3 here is CASSLVAGAYNEQFF. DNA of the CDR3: TGTGCCAGCAGCTTGGTGGCAGGGGCCTACAATGAGCAGTTCTTC.

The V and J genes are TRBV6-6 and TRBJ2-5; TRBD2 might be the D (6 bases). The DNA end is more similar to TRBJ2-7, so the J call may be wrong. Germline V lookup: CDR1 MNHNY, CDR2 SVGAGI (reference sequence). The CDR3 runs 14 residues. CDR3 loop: CASRTGTSLGEQYF. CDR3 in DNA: TGTGCCAGCAGAACCGGGACTTCTCTGGGCGAGCAGTACTTC.

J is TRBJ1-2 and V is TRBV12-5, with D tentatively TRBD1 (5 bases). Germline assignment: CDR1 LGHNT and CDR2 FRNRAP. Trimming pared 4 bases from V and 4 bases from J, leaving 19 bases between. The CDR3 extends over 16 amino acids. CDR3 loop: CASGWDLRDRGYGYTF. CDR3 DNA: TGTGCTAGTGGTTGGGATCTTCGTGACAGAGGCTATGGCTACACCTTC.

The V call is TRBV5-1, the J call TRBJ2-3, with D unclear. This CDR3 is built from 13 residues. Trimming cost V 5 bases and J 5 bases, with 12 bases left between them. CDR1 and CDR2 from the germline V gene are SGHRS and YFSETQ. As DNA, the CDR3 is TGCGCCAGCAGTCAAGTAGCTCGAGATACGCAGTATTTT. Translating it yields CASSQVARDTQYF.

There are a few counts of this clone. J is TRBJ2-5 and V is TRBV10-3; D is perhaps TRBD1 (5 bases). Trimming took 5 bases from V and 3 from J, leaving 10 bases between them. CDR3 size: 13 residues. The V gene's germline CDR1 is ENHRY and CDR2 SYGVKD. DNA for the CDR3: TGTGCCATCAGTTCGACAGACGAAGAGACCCAGTACTTC. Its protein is CAISSTDEETQYF.

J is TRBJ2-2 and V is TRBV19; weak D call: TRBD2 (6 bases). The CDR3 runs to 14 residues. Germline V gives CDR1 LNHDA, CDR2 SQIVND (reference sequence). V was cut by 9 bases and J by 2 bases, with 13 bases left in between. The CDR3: CASRGTENTGELFF. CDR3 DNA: TGTGCCAGCAGAGGGACTGAAAACACCGGGGAGCTGTTTTTT.

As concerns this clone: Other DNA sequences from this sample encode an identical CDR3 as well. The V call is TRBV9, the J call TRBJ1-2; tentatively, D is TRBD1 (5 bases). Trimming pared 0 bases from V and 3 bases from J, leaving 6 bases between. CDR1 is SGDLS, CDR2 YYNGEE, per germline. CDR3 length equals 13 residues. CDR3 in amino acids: CASSVGGDYGYTF. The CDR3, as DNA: TGTGCCAGCAGCGTAGGGGGGGACTATGGCTACACCTTC.

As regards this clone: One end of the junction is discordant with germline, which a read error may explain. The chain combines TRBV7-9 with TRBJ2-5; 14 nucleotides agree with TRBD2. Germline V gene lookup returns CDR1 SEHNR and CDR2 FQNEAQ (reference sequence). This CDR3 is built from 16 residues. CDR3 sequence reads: CSSSRGLAGAEETQYF. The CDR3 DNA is TGTTCCAGCAGCCGGGGACTAGCGGGGGCGGAAGAGACCCAGTACTTC.

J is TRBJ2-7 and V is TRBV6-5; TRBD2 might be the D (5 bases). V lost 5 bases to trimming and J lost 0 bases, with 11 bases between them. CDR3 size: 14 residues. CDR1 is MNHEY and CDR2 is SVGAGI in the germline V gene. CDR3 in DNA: TGTGCCAGCAGTACGAGGACTTTCTCCTACGAGCAGTACTTC. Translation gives CASSTRTFSYEQYF.

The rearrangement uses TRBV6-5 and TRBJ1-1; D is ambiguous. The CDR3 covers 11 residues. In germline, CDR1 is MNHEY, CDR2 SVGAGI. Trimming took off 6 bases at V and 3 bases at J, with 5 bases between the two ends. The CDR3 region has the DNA TGTGCCAGCAGCCGGGACACTGAAGCTTTCTTT. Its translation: CASSRDTEAFF.